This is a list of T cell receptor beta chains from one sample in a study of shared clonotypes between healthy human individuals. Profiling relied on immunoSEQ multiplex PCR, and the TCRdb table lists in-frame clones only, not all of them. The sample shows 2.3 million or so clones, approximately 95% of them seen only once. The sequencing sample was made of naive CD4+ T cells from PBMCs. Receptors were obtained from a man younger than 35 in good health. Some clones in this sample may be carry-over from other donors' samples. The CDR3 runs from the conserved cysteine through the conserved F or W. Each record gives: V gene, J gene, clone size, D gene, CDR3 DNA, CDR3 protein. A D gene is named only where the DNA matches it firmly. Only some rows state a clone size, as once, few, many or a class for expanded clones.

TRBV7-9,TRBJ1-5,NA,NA,TGTGCCAGCAGCTCTGGAAATCAGCCCCAGCATTTT,CASSSGNQPQHF
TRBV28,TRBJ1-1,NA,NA,TGTGCCAGCATCGGCCTTGAAGCTTTCTTT,CASIGLEAFF
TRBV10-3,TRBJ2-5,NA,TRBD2,TGTGCCATCAAAGGACTAGCGGGAGCACAAGAGACCCAGTACTTC,CAIKGLAGAQETQYF
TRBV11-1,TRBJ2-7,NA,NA,TGTGCCAGCAGCCCCGACAGGTACGAGCAGTACTTC,CASSPDRYEQYF
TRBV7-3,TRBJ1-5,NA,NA,TGTGCCAGCAGCTTATTTCCCCATCAGCCCCAGCATTTT,CASSLFPHQPQHF
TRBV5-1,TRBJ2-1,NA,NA,TGCGCCAGCAGCCTGGGTTTTTCGGGGAAAACCTACAATGAGCAGTTCTTC,CASSLGFSGKTYNEQFF
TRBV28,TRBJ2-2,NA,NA,TGTGCCAGCAGTTTACTAGCTATAAACACCGGGGAGCTGTTTTTT,CASSLLAINTGELFF
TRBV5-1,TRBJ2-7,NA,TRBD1,TGCGCCAGCACTAGGGGGCCTCCCTTCGGCGAGCAGTACTTC,CASTRGPPFGEQYF
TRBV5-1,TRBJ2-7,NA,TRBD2,TGCGCCAGCAGGACTAGCGCAGCAGACGAGCAGTACTTC,CASRTSAADEQYF
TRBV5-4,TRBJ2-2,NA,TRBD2,TGTGCCAGCTCGGAACCGGGACTAGCGGGCCCCGGGGAGCTGTTTTTT,CASSEPGLAGPGELFF
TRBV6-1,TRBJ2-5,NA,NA,TGTGCCAGCAGCCCGCAAACAGGGACGGCGGAGACCCAGTACTTC,CASSPQTGTAETQYF
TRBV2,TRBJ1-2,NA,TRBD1,TGTGCCAGCAGTGGACAGGGGACTGGTGGCTACACCTTC,CASSGQGTGGYTF
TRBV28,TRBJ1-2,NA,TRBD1,TGTGCCAGCAGAGTTCGTAGGGGGCGCCTCGAGGGCTACACCTTC,CASRVRRGRLEGYTF
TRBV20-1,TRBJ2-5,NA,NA,TGCAGTCCTGGGAGGGAGACCCAGTACTTC,CSPGRETQYF
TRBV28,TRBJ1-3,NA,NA,TGTGCCAGCACCTCGTCAGGCGCCTTAGGAAACACCATATATTTT,CASTSSGALGNTIYF
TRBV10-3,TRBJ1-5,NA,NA,TGTGCCATCAGTGAGAGCGGGGATGGTGAGAGACAGCCCCAGCATTTT,CAISESGDGERQPQHF
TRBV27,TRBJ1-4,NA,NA,TGTGCCAGCAGAACAGGGCGTAATGAAAAACTGTTTTTT,CASRTGRNEKLFF
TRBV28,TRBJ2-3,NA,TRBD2,TGTGCCAGCATCCCAAAGAGCGGGAGTGCCCCAGATACGCAGTATTTT,CASIPKSGSAPDTQYF
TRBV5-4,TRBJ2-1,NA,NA,TGTGCCAGCAGCTTGGGACGGGAGTCGTACAATGAGCAGTTCTTC,CASSLGRESYNEQFF
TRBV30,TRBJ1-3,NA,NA,TGTGCCTGGAGTGTACGGTTGGGGGCCGGAAACACCATATATTTT,CAWSVRLGAGNTIYF
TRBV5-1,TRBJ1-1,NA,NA,TGCGCCAGCAGCGGACTGAGGGGTACTGAAGCTTTCTTT,CASSGLRGTEAFF
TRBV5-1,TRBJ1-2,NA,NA,TGCGCCAGCAGCTTATGGACAGCGGATGGCTACACCTTC,CASSLWTADGYTF
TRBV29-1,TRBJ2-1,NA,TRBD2,TGCAGCGTGGCTTTGGGACTAGCAGGCAATGAGCAGTTCTTC,CSVALGLAGNEQFF
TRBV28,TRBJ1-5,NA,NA,TGTGCCAGCAATATGGCCCAGGGTCGTCAGCCCCAGCATTTT,CASNMAQGRQPQHF
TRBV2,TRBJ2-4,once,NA,TGTGCCAGCAGTCGGGAACAGGGAGCCAAAAACATTCAGTACTTC,CASSREQGAKNIQYF
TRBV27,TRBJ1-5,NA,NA,TGTGCCAGCAGTTTATTTAGCAGGGACCAGCCCCAGCATTTT,CASSLFSRDQPQHF
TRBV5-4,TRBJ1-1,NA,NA,TGTGCCAGCAGCCCGAGCCCAGGGCGCCTAAACACTGAAGCTTTCTTT,CASSPSPGRLNTEAFF
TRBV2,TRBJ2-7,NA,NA,TGTGCCAGCAGTGAGGGGGCCCCCTACGAGCAGTACTTC,CASSEGAPYEQYF
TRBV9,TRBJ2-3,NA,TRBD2,TGTGCCAGCAGCGTATCCACTAGCGGGATATCAGATACGCAGTATTTT,CASSVSTSGISDTQYF
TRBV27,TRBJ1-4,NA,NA,TGTGCCAGCAGTTTATTGGCCGATGAAAAACTGTTTTTT,CASSLLADEKLFF
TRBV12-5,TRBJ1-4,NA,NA,TGTGCTAGTGGTTCCCTAATCTATTACCCAACTAATGAAAAACTGTTTTTT,CASGSLIYYPTNEKLFF
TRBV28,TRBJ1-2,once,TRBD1,TGTGCCAGCAGTCGGACAGGGGGCGCCAACTATGGCTACACCTTC,CASSRTGGANYGYTF
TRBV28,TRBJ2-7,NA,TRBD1,TGTGCCAGCAGTCTTTCAACCGGGACAGGGGGCTACGAGCAGTACTTC,CASSLSTGTGGYEQYF
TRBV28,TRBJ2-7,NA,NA,TGTGCCAGCAGTTTAATGCCGGAGCGTGGGTGGGAGCAGTACTTC,CASSLMPERGWEQYF
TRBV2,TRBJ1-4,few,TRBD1,TGTGCCAGCAGGATAACAGGGGTGGGAGAAAAACTGTTTTTT,CASRITGVGEKLFF
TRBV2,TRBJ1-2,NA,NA,TGTGCCAGCCAGAACTATGGCTACACCTTC,CASQNYGYTF
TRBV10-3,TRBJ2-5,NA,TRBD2,TGTGCCACGATCAGTGGAGCGGGGAAACAAGAGACCCAGTACTTC,CATISGAGKQETQYF
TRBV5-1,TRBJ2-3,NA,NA,TGCGCCAGCAGCGCGGCCACAGATACGCAGTATTTT,CASSAATDTQYF
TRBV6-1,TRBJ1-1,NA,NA,TGTGCCAGCAGACCGGGACCTCAGAACACTGAAGCTTTCTTT,CASRPGPQNTEAFF
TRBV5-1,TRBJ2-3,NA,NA,TGCGCCAGCAGCTGGGAAGTGATTACTAGCACAGATACGCAGTATTTT,CASSWEVITSTDTQYF
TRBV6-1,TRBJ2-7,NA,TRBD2,TGTGCCAGCAAGCAGCGGGAGGGCGGAGAGCAGTACTTC,CASKQREGGEQYF
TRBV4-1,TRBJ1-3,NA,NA,TGCGCCAGCAGCCCTCCGACTTGGACCTCTGGAAACACCATATATTTT,CASSPPTWTSGNTIYF
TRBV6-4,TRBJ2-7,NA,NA,TGTGCCAGCAGTGACCTCCGGGCGGCCCACGAGCAGTACTTC,CASSDLRAAHEQYF
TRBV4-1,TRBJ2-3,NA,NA,TGCGCCAGCAGCCAACGGGCAGGAGTAGTAGATACGCAGTATTTT,CASSQRAGVVDTQYF
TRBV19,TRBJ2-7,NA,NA,TGTGCCAGTAGTTCGACAGAGATCTCCTACGAGCAGTACTTC,CASSSTEISYEQYF
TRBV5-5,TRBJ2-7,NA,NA,TGTGCCAGCAGCTTAGGACAGCTTAGCTCCTACGAGCAGTACTTC,CASSLGQLSSYEQYF
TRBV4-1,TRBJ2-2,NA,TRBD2,TGCGCCAGCAGCCAGGCCACTAGCGGGAGGGCCACCGGGGAGCTGTTTTTT,CASSQATSGRATGELFF
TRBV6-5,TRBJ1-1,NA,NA,TGTGCCAGCAGTTACTCGCCGGTGAACACTGAAGCTTTCTTT,CASSYSPVNTEAFF
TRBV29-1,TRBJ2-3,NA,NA,TGCAGCGGGGGACACAGGGGCACAGATACGCAGTATTTT,CSGGHRGTDTQYF
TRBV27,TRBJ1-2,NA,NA,TGTGCCAGCACCCAAAGAGGGATAGGTGGCTACACCTTC,CASTQRGIGGYTF
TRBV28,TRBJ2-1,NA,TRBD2,TGTGCCAGCAGTTTAGGGGGGGGTTATGTTCTGGGTGAGCAGTTCTTC,CASSLGGGYVLGEQFF
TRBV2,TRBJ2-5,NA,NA,TGTGCCAGCCTCCGAATCGGGCAGCAAGAGACCCAGTACTTC,CASLRIGQQETQYF
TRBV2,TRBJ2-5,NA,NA,TGTGCCAGCAGTGGCGGCCTCCAAGAGACCCAGTACTTC,CASSGGLQETQYF
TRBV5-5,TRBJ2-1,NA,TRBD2,TGTGCCAGCAGCCTGCGGACTAGCGGGACGAGCTCCTACAATGAGCAGTTCTTC,CASSLRTSGTSSYNEQFF
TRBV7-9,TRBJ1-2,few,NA,TGTGCCAGCACCCTCCAAACCACGGGCTACACCTTC,CASTLQTTGYTF
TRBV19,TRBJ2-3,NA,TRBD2,TGTGCCAGTCTCTCGGCGGGAGGGGGAGATACGCAGTATTTT,CASLSAGGGDTQYF
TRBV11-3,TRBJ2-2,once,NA,TGTGCCAGCAGCTCCACCTCCGGCGAGCTGTTTTTT,CASSSTSGELFF
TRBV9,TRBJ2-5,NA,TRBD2,TGTGCCAGCAGCGTATCGGCGGCTAGCGGGGCAGAGACCCAGTACTTC,CASSVSAASGAETQYF
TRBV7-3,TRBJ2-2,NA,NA,TGTGCCAGCAGTTACGATCCGGGCGGGGAGCTGTTTTTT,CASSYDPGGELFF
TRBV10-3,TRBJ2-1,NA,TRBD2,TGTGCCATCAGGGCGGGAGGAAACAATGAGCAGTTCTTC,CAIRAGGNNEQFF